These 26 T cell receptor beta chains came from one sample sequenced in a study of CD8 T cell repertoires and HIV-1 epitope variants. Antigen specificity for these receptors is unknown. TCRdb keeps only in-frame clones here, not all; method: immunoSEQ multiplex PCR. Here the sample spans roughly 5,000 clones, around 67% being singletons. Sequenced: cultured CD8+ T cells derived from PBMCs. The receptors here all came from a male donor with HIV.

The chain combines TRBV2 with TRBJ2-1; D call uncertain. CDR3 size: 18 residues. From germline, CDR1 is SNHLY and CDR2 FYNNEI. The germline V and J ends were trimmed by 1 base and 7 bases, with 23 bases remaining between them. CDR3 in amino acids: CASSEVLPGSSYNNEQFF. The CDR3 DNA reads as TGTGCCAGCAGTGAAGTGCTACCCGGTAGCTCCTACAATAATGAGCAGTTCTTC.

The chain carries TRBV28 and TRBJ2-1, with 12 bases aligning to TRBD2. V lost 1 base and J lost 5; bases outside the gene matches: 3. Per germline, CDR1 MDHEN and CDR2 SYDVKM. The length of the CDR3 is 16 residues. CDR3 in DNA: TGTGCCAGCAGTTTATTGACTAGCGGGAGTCACAATGAGCAGTTCTTC. It codes for CASSLLTSGSHNEQFF. The full variable domain, completed using reference TRBV28 and TRBJ2-1, is DVKVTQSSRYLVKRTGEKVFLECVQDMDHENMFWYRQDPGLGLRLIYFSYDVKMKEKGDIPEGYSVSREKKERFSLILESASTNQTSMYLCASSLLTSGSHNEQFFGPGTRLTVL.

The CDR3 nucleotides read TGTGCCACCAGTGGGCCCGAAACGACTGGAAACACCATATATTTT. Amino acid sequence: CATSGPETTGNTIYF. This chain connects TRBV7-6 to TRBJ1-3; no reliable D call. Trimming took off 10 bases at V and 2 bases at J, with 18 bases between the two ends. Germline V gene sequence: CDR1 SGHVS, CDR2 FNYEAQ. This CDR3 comprises 15 residues.

The J gene is TRBJ2-1, the V gene TRBV5-4, with 9 bases fitting TRBD2. This CDR3 spans 16 amino acids. Germline values: CDR1 SGHNT, CDR2 YYREEE (reference sequence). V gave up 0 bases and J gave up 5 bases; unmatched junction bases: 6. The CDR3 region is CASSLAGTSIHNEQFF. The CDR3, as DNA: TGTGCCAGCAGCTTGGCCGGGACTAGCATTCACAATGAGCAGTTCTTC. The variable domain in full, completed from reference TRBV5-4 and TRBJ2-1, reads ETGVTQSPTHLIKTRGQQVTLRCSSQSGHNTVSWYQQALGQGPQFIFQYYREEENGRGNFPPRFSGLQFPNYSSELNVNALELDDSALYLCASSLAGTSIHNEQFFGPGTRLTVL.

The chain recombines TRBV2 with TRBJ2-1, with 8 bases that match TRBD2. V lost 4 bases to trimming and J lost 7 bases; unmatched junction nucleotides: 9. The CDR3 totals 15 residues. Germline CDR1 SNHLY, CDR2 FYNNEI. This CDR3 reads CASSVRSGSRNEQFF. CDR3 sequence (DNA): TGTGCCAGCAGTGTAAGGAGCGGGAGTAGAAATGAGCAGTTCTTC.

CDR3 loop: CAWSVSWDEQYF. CDR3 DNA: TGTGCCTGGAGTGTTTCTTGGGACGAGCAGTACTTC. V is TRBV30 and J is TRBJ2-7; D not resolved. Trimming cost V 0 bases and J 5 bases, with 8 bases left between them. The CDR3 is 12 residues long. Germline lookup yields CDR1 GTSNPN and CDR2 SVGIG (reference sequence).

J is TRBJ2-7 and V is TRBV5-1; D tentatively fits TRBD1 or TRBD2 (5 bases each). The CDR3 extends over 13 amino acids. Germline lookup yields CDR1 SGHRS and CDR2 YFSETQ. Trimming took 2 bases from V and 6 from J, leaving 12 bases between them. The CDR3 sequence is CASSLPPGPEQYF. The CDR3 coding sequence is TGCGCCAGCAGCTTACCACCGGGGCCCGAGCAGTACTTC.

This chain uses TRBV10-3 with TRBJ2-7, with 9 bases that match TRBD1. The CDR3 is 16 amino acids. Germline V lookup: CDR1 ENHRY, CDR2 SYGVKD. V shed 0 bases, J shed 4 bases, and the junction held 7 bases outside the gene matches. The CDR3 loop reads CAISESVDRGAYEQYF. The CDR3 nucleotides read TGTGCCATCAGTGAGTCGGTGGACAGGGGAGCGTACGAGCAGTACTTC.

V and J are TRBV6-4 and TRBJ2-2; 8 bases are a match to TRBD2. CDR1 is MRHNA and CDR2 is SNTAGT in the germline V gene. Unmatched junction bases numbered 0, after V lost 0 bases and J lost 6 bases. The CDR3 is 14 amino acids. The CDR3 loop reads CASSDSTSAGELFF. The DNA for the CDR3 is TGTGCCAGCAGTGACTCGACTAGCGCCGGGGAGCTGTTTTTT.

In the case of this clone: One end of the junction does not line up with germline, which may come from a read error. The V and J genes are TRBV7-7 and TRBJ2-7, with 8 nucleotides matching TRBD1. The CDR3 runs 13 residues. The germline gives CDR1 SSHAT, CDR2 FNYEAQ (reference sequence). CDR3: CASSLTGDYEQYF. The DNA of the CDR3 is TGTGCTAGCAGCTTGACAGGGGACTACGAGCAGTACTTC.

This clone was observed a single time. Other DNA sequences in the sample encode the same CDR3. The V call is TRBV5-1, the J call TRBJ2-5; D might be TRBD2 (6 bases). The ends were cut back, 4 bases at V and 5 bases at J, with 21 bases in the middle. Germline loops: CDR1 SGHRS, CDR2 YFSETQ. There are 16 residues in the CDR3. The DNA of the CDR3 is TGCGCCAGCAGCACCCTCCGACTAGGGCCCCGGGAGACCCAGTACTTC. Translation: CASSTLRLGPRETQYF.

The gene calls are TRBV27 and TRBJ2-7; possible D gene TRBD2, 6 bases. Trimming stripped 0 bases from V and 1 base from J, with 13 bases between. The CDR3 sequence is 16 residues long. Germline V gives CDR1 MNHEY, CDR2 SMNVEV (reference sequence). CDR3 sequence: CASSLSEGTVSYEQYF. CDR3 DNA sequence: TGTGCCAGCAGTTTATCGGAGGGGACTGTATCCTACGAGCAGTACTTC.

The V call is TRBV7-9, the J call TRBJ2-7; D may be TRBD1 (6 bases). Trimming took off 5 bases at V and 1 base at J, with 18 bases between the two ends. Germline V lookup: CDR1 SEHNR, CDR2 FQNEAQ (reference sequence). The CDR3 runs 16 residues. CDR3 DNA: TGTGCCAGCAGCGAATCCACAGGGATCAAGTCCTACGAGCAGTACTTC. This gives the protein CASSESTGIKSYEQYF.

The chain is built from TRBV28 and TRBJ2-5; TRBD1 agrees at 9 bases. Germline lookup yields CDR1 MDHEN and CDR2 SYDVKM. The CDR3 covers 16 residues. Losses at the gene ends were 8 bases for V and 0 bases for J; bases not matched to a gene: 10. CDR3 protein: CASVGAGTGHQETQYF. CDR3 nucleotides: TGTGCCAGCGTCGGAGCCGGGACAGGGCACCAAGAGACCCAGTACTTC.

The genes are TRBV27 and TRBJ2-2, with 9 nucleotides matching TRBD1. Germline CDR1 and CDR2: MNHEY and SMNVEV (reference sequence). V lost 6 bases, J lost 3 bases, and 5 bases stayed unmatched. CDR3 size: 15 residues. CDR3 sequence reads: CASSLGQGYTGELFF. The CDR3 DNA follows: TGTGCCAGCAGCCTTGGACAGGGGTACACCGGGGAGCTGTTTTTT.

This clone was counted once. The chain combines TRBV4-2 with TRBJ2-5; 9 positions match TRBD2. Germline CDR1 and CDR2: LGHNA and YNFKEQ. V was pared by 3 bases and J by 5 bases, with 4 bases of the junction left unmatched. This CDR3 is 14 amino acids long. The CDR3 here is CASSHFSGGETQYF. DNA of the CDR3: TGTGCCAGCAGCCACTTTAGCGGGGGCGAGACCCAGTACTTC.

This clone was observed a few times. The chain uses TRBV27 and TRBJ2-1, with TRBD2 matching 8 bases. The trim removed 7 bases at V and 9 bases at J, leaving 11 bases unmatched. CDR1 and CDR2 from the germline V gene are MNHEY and SMNVEV (reference sequence). The CDR3 has 14 amino acids. CDR3 in amino acids: CASIRPGLGREQFF. DNA for the CDR3: TGTGCCAGCATTCGACCGGGACTAGGCCGTGAGCAGTTCTTC.

The chain employs TRBV2 and TRBJ1-1; TRBD1 aligns across 7 bases. There are 15 residues in the CDR3. After removal of 9 bases from V and 1 base from J, the junction contained 11 bases not matched to a gene. The germline V gene has CDR1 SNHLY and CDR2 FYNNEI. The CDR3, as DNA: TGTGCCAGTGTGTTTCAGGGGGTAGGGAACACTGAAGCTTTCTTT. Its translation is CASVFQGVGNTEAFF.

A few counts support this clone. The CDR3 DNA is TGTGCCAGCAGCTTAGTGTCCGGGGGCCAGGTCTACGAGCAGTACTTC. Translating it yields CASSLVSGGQVYEQYF. The chain carries TRBV7-9 and TRBJ2-7; perhaps D is TRBD1 or TRBD2 (6 bases each). CDR1 and CDR2 (germline): SEHNR, FQNEAQ (reference sequence). V dropped 1 base and J dropped 3 bases, with 16 bases sitting between them. This CDR3 contains 16 residues.

The rearrangement joins TRBV10-2 to TRBJ2-7; the D is unclear. CDR3 length: 14 amino acids. With 3 bases removed from V and 1 base from J, the gap between germline ends came to 10 bases. Germline V gene lookup returns CDR1 WSHSY and CDR2 SAAADI. CDR3 DNA: TGCGCCAGCAGTGATGTAATAAGGTCCTACGAGCAGTACTTC. Amino acid sequence: CASSDVIRSYEQYF.

The table lists this clone with a few counts. The chain recombines TRBV11-1 with TRBJ2-7, with D possibly matching TRBD2 (6 bases). Germline CDR1 SGHAT, CDR2 FQDESV (reference sequence). This CDR3 is 12 amino acids long. Trimming took off 2 bases at V and 6 bases at J, with 8 bases between the two ends. In DNA form, the CDR3 reads TGTGCCAGCAGCTTACGAGCGGGCGAGCAGTACTTC. Residues: CASSLRAGEQYF.

J is TRBJ2-3 and V is TRBV5-1; 8 bases align to TRBD2. Germline V CDR1 and CDR2: SGHRS, YFSETQ. J lost 5 bases, V lost 7 bases, and 12 bases had no gene match. The CDR3 covers 15 residues. CDR3 loop: CASSTRGGLIDTQYF. CDR3 DNA: TGCGCCAGCTCTACACGCGGGGGGCTAATAGATACGCAGTATTTT.

This chain uses TRBV28 with TRBJ2-1; TRBD1 agrees at 7 bases. CDR1 and CDR2 (germline): MDHEN, SYDVKM. After removal of 1 base from V and 1 base from J, the junction contained 4 bases not matched to a gene. This CDR3 has 16 amino acids. CDR3 region: CASSLSQGISYNEQFF. CDR3 nucleotide sequence: TGTGCCAGCAGTTTATCACAGGGGATATCCTACAATGAGCAGTTCTTC.

The chain employs TRBV19 and TRBJ2-7; D possibly matches TRBD1 or TRBD2 (6 bases each). The CDR3 runs to 14 residues. V lost 5 bases and J 5 bases, leaving 16 bases between the germline ends. CDR1 LNHDA and CDR2 SQIVND come from the germline V gene (reference sequence). The CDR3 sequence is CASSLSSGADEQYF. The CDR3 DNA is TGTGCCAGTAGTTTGTCCTCGGGGGCGGACGAGCAGTACTTC.

The chain combines TRBV7-9 with TRBJ1-1, with 7 bases lining up with TRBD1. V lost 6 bases, J lost 3 bases, and 13 bases stayed unmatched. The CDR3 length is 16 residues. CDR1 is SEHNR and CDR2 is FQNEAQ in the germline V gene (reference sequence). CDR3 DNA sequence: TGTGCCAGCAGACGTATACAGGGGAATCCTGACACTGAAGCTTTCTTT. This translates into CASRRIQGNPDTEAFF.

The rearrangement links TRBV18 to TRBJ2-1; tentative D call: TRBD1 (6 bases). Germline assignment: CDR1 KGHSH and CDR2 LQKENI. V lost 6 bases, J lost 10 bases, and 10 bases lay in between. CDR3 length equals 11 residues. The CDR3 loop is CASSSGTEQFF. DNA of the CDR3: TGTGCCAGCTCCTCCGGGACAGAGCAGTTCTTC.